This is a list of T cell receptor beta chains from one sample in a study of T cells expressing NK-cell markers. Following a re-call of the 5' RACE reads, TCRdb has one entry per CDR3 protein and lacks DNA. This sample lists 150,000 or so distinct CDR3 sequences; its ten largest clones have about 39%. The specimen sequenced was blood T cells: a sorted CD56 or NKG2C T cell subset, CD4+ or CD8+ T cells, or bulk PBMC T cells (not recorded which). Receptors originate from a woman aged 45 to 65 in good health. The CDR3 runs from the conserved cysteine through the conserved F or W. Part of the rows lack a size; the others show once, few, many or a class for expanded clones.

TRBJ2-5,TRBV7-2,NA,CASSFDPPGTQYF
TRBJ1-2,TRBV12-5,NA,CASGLVLSTVAIGGYTF
TRBJ2-1,TRBV19,NA,CASSIGFVRGYNEQFF
TRBJ2-3,TRBV10-3,NA,CAISQNPTDTQYF
TRBJ2-2,TRBV12-5,NA,CASGPPGLAGGGTGELFF
TRBJ2-3,TRBV20-1,NA,CSARDEEGGPADTQYF
TRBJ2-3,TRBV27,NA,CASSWADSTDTQYF
TRBJ2-7,TRBV7-3,NA,CASSLREIGYEQYF
TRBJ2-6,TRBV4-1,NA,CASSDASGLPPFGANVLTF
TRBJ2-1,TRBV7-9,NA,CASSPPSGPAYNEQFF
TRBJ2-7,TRBV6-5,NA,CASSYRGDEQYF
TRBJ2-1,TRBV3-1,NA,CASSFKRGYNEQFF
TRBJ1-4,TRBV9,NA,CASSVEGRDVEKLFF
TRBJ2-7,TRBV15,NA,CATSDRDYEQYF
TRBJ1-2,TRBV5-1,NA,CASSLTGPPYGYTF
TRBJ2-1,TRBV27,NA,CASSLGLASVNEQFF
TRBJ2-3,TRBV7-3,NA,CASAWGPSPDTQYF
TRBJ2-2,TRBV2,NA,CALQGITGELFF
TRBJ2-2,TRBV5-4,NA,CASSWGLGTGELFF
TRBJ2-7,TRBV5-4,NA,CASSPVGGRTSEQYF
TRBJ2-5,TRBV7-9,NA,CASSSLPQSQETQYF
TRBJ2-1,TRBV7-2,NA,CASSLVVDMAGAYNEQFF
TRBJ2-3,TRBV6-6,NA,CASSYSADGDVTDTQYF
TRBJ2-1,TRBV11-3,NA,CASSLDPGLAVYNEQFF
TRBJ2-1,TRBV11-2,NA,CASSSLLAGGPGEQFF
TRBJ1-2,TRBV12-3/TRBV12-4,NA,CASSLVIYGYTF
TRBJ2-6,TRBV7-9,NA,CASSLEGVFVHSGANVLTF
TRBJ2-5,TRBV13,NA,CASSLVGAGQSQETQYF
TRBJ1-3,TRBV29-1,NA,CSVEEGASGNTIYF
TRBJ2-2,TRBV20-1,NA,CSARDDGSGELFF
TRBJ1-1,TRBV19,NA,CASSIVPGGYPEAFF
TRBJ1-1,TRBV4-1,NA,CASSQDLRNTEAFF
TRBJ2-7,TRBV10-3,NA,CAISGDGTYEQYF
TRBJ2-1,TRBV11-2,NA,CASSLGGGEQFF
TRBJ1-1,TRBV14,NA,CASSQEVGTEAFF
TRBJ2-7,TRBV27,NA,CASSLSIRGPGYEQYF
TRBJ1-1,TRBV29-1,NA,CSVGGVLGRTAMNTEAFF
TRBJ2-5,TRBV6-5,NA,CASSYSRGSMEETQYF
TRBJ1-5,TRBV6-5,NA,CASSSVQGSNQPQHF
TRBJ1-1,TRBV7-9,NA,CAGQGGNTEAFF
TRBJ2-5,TRBV5-1,NA,CASSLESGLAGGETQYF
TRBJ1-1,TRBV29-1,NA,CSVAGLRAEAFF
TRBJ1-2,TRBV3-1,NA,CASSQDPWGYGYTF
TRBJ2-2,TRBV20-1,NA,CSARDQLNTGELFF
TRBJ2-7,TRBV5-1,NA,CASSPVRDRSSYEQYF
TRBJ2-1,TRBV10-3,NA,CAISERSGRNEQFF
TRBJ2-1,TRBV20-1,NA,CSARELAGLSYNEQFF
TRBJ2-1,TRBV11-2,NA,CASSSTPEGPNEQFF
TRBJ2-1,TRBV7-9,medium-sized,CASSPTSASNNEQFF
TRBJ1-3,TRBV6-5,NA,CASSPGPGPGNTIYF
TRBJ2-4,TRBV7-9,NA,CASAQGFLAKNIQYF
TRBJ2-3,TRBV4-2,NA,CASSHRDSPEDTQYF
TRBJ2-7,TRBV4-2,NA,CASSQAGTYGRGEQYF
TRBJ2-5,TRBV11-2,NA,CASSSLTSGSGETQYF
TRBJ1-1,TRBV7-9,NA,CASSPSAGLNTEAFF
TRBJ2-3,TRBV11-2,NA,CASSLDLRGLADLTDTQYF
TRBJ2-1,TRBV12-3/TRBV12-4,NA,CASSLPGASGSGEQFF